The 32 T cell receptor beta chains below all came from one sample that was sequenced in a study of blood T cell repertoires in COVID-19. Assay: immunoSEQ multiplex PCR; the TCRdb copy retains only in-frame clones and omits some. The sample lists 150,000 to 160,000 clones; 80% were seen once. Input material: peripheral blood. The receptors originated from a man aged 55 to 70 with acute or convalescent COVID-19.

This clone came up a few times. V usage is TRBV7-8 and J usage is TRBJ2-5, with TRBD2 matching 13 bases. This CDR3 region has 14 residues. J was trimmed by 4 bases and V by 6 bases; bases with no gene match: 2. CDR1 and CDR2 (germline): SGHVS, FQNEAQ. The CDR3: CASRRTSGGETQYF. In DNA form, the CDR3 reads TGTGCCAGCAGGAGGACTAGCGGGGGAGAGACCCAGTACTTC. Drawing the rest from reference TRBV7-8 and TRBJ2-5, the complete variable domain is GAGVSQSPRYKVAKRGQDVALRCDPISGHVSLFWYQQALGQGPEFLTYFQNEAQLDKSGLPSDRFFAERPEGSVSTLKIQRTQQEDSAVYLCASRRTSGGETQYFGPGTRLLVL.

This clone has only one observation. The rearrangement joins TRBV3-1 (or the pseudogene TRBV3-2) to TRBJ2-1, with D tentatively TRBD2 (6 bases). Deletions cut 1 base from V and 6 bases from J, with 7 bases between. This CDR3 region has 13 residues. CDR1 is LGHDT, CDR2 YNNKEL, per germline (reference sequence). The CDR3 nucleotides are TGTGCCAGCAGCCAAGGGAGGGTCAATGAGCAGTTCTTC. Its translation is CASSQGRVNEQFF.

V usage is TRBV10-3 and J usage is TRBJ2-2; 12 nucleotides match TRBD2. After removal of 7 bases from V and 4 bases from J, the junction contained 10 bases not matched to a gene. CDR3 length: 17 amino acids. Looked up from germline, CDR1 is ENHRY and CDR2 is SYGVKD. The chain's CDR3 is CAITSASGRGSTGELFF. DNA for the CDR3: TGTGCCATCACATCGGCTAGCGGGAGGGGGAGCACCGGGGAGCTGTTTTTT.

The J gene is TRBJ2-7, the V gene TRBV19; perhaps TRBD2 as D (5 bases). The V gene's germline CDR1 is LNHDA and CDR2 SQIVND (reference sequence). The CDR3 is made up of 14 amino acids. V lost 3 bases to trimming and J lost 3 bases, with 12 bases between them. CDR3 residues: CASSIGETGYEQYF. CDR3 DNA: TGTGCCAGTAGTATCGGGGAGACGGGCTACGAGCAGTACTTC.

This chain connects TRBV5-6 to TRBJ2-3; possibly TRBD2 for D (5 bases). This CDR3 is 14 amino acids long. Germline lookup yields CDR1 SGHDT and CDR2 YYEEEE. V lost 4 bases to trimming and J lost 6 bases, with 15 bases between them. The CDR3 DNA follows: TGTGCCAGCAGCCCTTTACTAGGTTTGGATACGCAGTATTTT. Protein product: CASSPLLGLDTQYF.

About this clone: Distinct nucleotide sequences in the sample also encode this CDR3. The chain uses TRBV5-1 and TRBJ2-2; 8 bases match TRBD1. Germline V gene sequence: CDR1 SGHRS, CDR2 YFSETQ. This CDR3 is built from 14 residues. Trimming took 3 bases from V and 3 from J; bases not matched to a gene: 1. As DNA, the CDR3 is TGCGCCAGCAGCTCACAGGGGGACACCGGGGAGCTGTTTTTT. It encodes CASSSQGDTGELFF.

The CDR3 sequence: CASSLRTSLDEQYF. The DNA of the CDR3 is TGTGCCAGCAGTCTTCGAACTAGTTTAGACGAGCAGTACTTC. The chain recombines TRBV2 with TRBJ2-7; possible D gene TRBD2, 5 bases. In germline, CDR1 is SNHLY, CDR2 FYNNEI. CDR3 length equals 14 residues. V lost 5 bases and J lost 5, with 16 bases in between.

The rearrangement links TRBV6-5 to TRBJ2-1; 11 bases line up with TRBD1. Germline CDR1 and CDR2: MNHEY and SVGAGI. This CDR3 comprises 13 residues. V was clipped by 2 bases and J by 13 bases; unmatched bases: 4. The CDR3 nucleotides are TGTGCCAGCAGTTACCCCGGGACAGGGGGACAGTTCTTC. Translation: CASSYPGTGGQFF.

This chain connects TRBV7-2 to TRBJ2-3; 8 bases agree with TRBD2. V was pared by 5 bases and J by 5 bases, with 12 bases of the junction left unmatched. From germline, CDR1 is SGHTA and CDR2 FQGNSA. The CDR3 length is 16 residues. CDR3 residues: CASSTPGGVSGDTQYF. In DNA, the CDR3 is TGTGCCAGCAGCACACCCGGGGGGGTTAGCGGAGATACGCAGTATTTT.

Comment on this clone: The same CDR3 arises from other DNA sequences in this sample as well. The chain recombines TRBV5-1 with TRBJ2-2; TRBD1 agrees at 9 bases. The CDR3 totals 15 residues. Losses at the gene ends were 4 bases for V and 1 base for J; bases not matched to a gene: 2. Germline values: CDR1 SGHRS, CDR2 YFSETQ. This CDR3 reads CASSLGQGNTGELFF. The CDR3 DNA follows: TGCGCCAGCAGCCTGGGACAGGGGAACACCGGGGAGCTGTTTTTT.

In nucleotides, the CDR3 is TGTGCCAGTAGTACGGGGACAGCCAAGGACTATGGCTACACCTTC. This gives the protein CASSTGTAKDYGYTF. The V and J genes are TRBV19 and TRBJ1-2; 7 bases align to TRBD1. V lost 4 bases to trimming and J lost 3 bases; unmatched junction nucleotides: 8. The CDR3 consists of 15 residues. The V gene's germline CDR1 is LNHDA and CDR2 SQIVND (reference sequence).

This chain connects TRBV6-2 or TRBV6-3 to TRBJ1-5, with D perhaps matching TRBD1 (6 bases). From germline, CDR1 is MNHEY and CDR2 SVGEGT. The CDR3 length is 12 residues. Trimming shortened V by 0 bases and J by 9 bases, and 6 bases separated the two germline ends. CDR3 nucleotide sequence: TGTGCCAGCAGTTACTCAGGGGGGCCCCAGCATTTT. This sequence encodes CASSYSGGPQHF.

The chain has TRBV5-1 and TRBJ2-3; the match to TRBD2 covers 10 bases. CDR3 length: 16 residues. Losses at the gene ends were 3 bases for V and 6 bases for J; bases not matched to a gene: 10. Germline CDR1 SGHRS, CDR2 YFSETQ. The CDR3 DNA reads TGCGCCAGCAGCTCTAGCGGGAGCCGTAGGTCGGATACGCAGTATTTT. It codes for CASSSSGSRRSDTQYF.

The chain has TRBV9 and TRBJ2-3; 10 nucleotides line up with TRBD2. CDR1 SGDLS and CDR2 YYNGEE come from the germline V gene. This CDR3 comprises 17 residues. The trim removed 0 bases at V and 4 bases at J, leaving 8 bases unmatched. The CDR3 region has the DNA TGTGCCAGCAGCGTAGGGGATAGCGGGAGGATAGCAGATACGCAGTATTTT. Its protein product is CASSVGDSGRIADTQYF. Supplemented by reference TRBV9 and TRBJ2-3, the full variable domain reads DSGVTQTPKHLITATGQRVTLRCSPRSGDLSVYWYQQSLDQGLQFLIQYYNGEERAKGNILERFSAQQFPDLHSELNLSSLELGDSALYFCASSVGDSGRIADTQYFGPGTRLTVL.

The chain has TRBV6-5 and TRBJ1-2; D is ambiguous. The germline gives CDR1 MNHEY, CDR2 SVGAGI. With 0 bases removed from V and 3 bases from J, the gap between germline ends came to 11 bases. The CDR3 has 15 residues. CDR3: CASSYSHTRDYGYTF. The CDR3, as DNA: TGTGCCAGCAGTTACTCACACACTCGGGACTATGGCTACACCTTC.

J is TRBJ1-3 and V is TRBV9, with 9 bases matching TRBD1. This CDR3 is built from 16 residues. The ends lost 4 bases at V and 1 base at J; junction bases unmatched: 6. The V gene's germline CDR1 is SGDLS and CDR2 YYNGEE. The CDR3 spells CASSPQDRGSGNTIYF. CDR3 DNA sequence: TGTGCCAGCAGCCCCCAGGACAGGGGTTCTGGAAACACCATATATTTT.

The chain couples TRBV18 to TRBJ2-7; D is possibly TRBD1 (5 bases). V lost 6 bases, J lost 2 bases, and 14 bases lay in between. Germline V lookup: CDR1 KGHSH, CDR2 LQKENI. This CDR3 is 14 amino acids long. In DNA form, the CDR3 reads TGTGCCAGCTCCCCCTCAGGGATTGCCTACGAGCAGTACTTC. It is translated as CASSPSGIAYEQYF.

The chain is built from TRBV7-2 and TRBJ2-7, with TRBD2 matching over 14 bases. The CDR3 has 16 amino acids. Trimming at V came to 2 bases and at J to 3 bases, leaving 3 bases not matched to a gene. Germline V gene data show CDR1 as SGHTA and CDR2 as FQGNSA. CDR3 sequence reads: CASSLLGLAGGYEQYF. The CDR3 coding sequence is TGTGCCAGCAGCTTACTTGGACTAGCGGGGGGCTACGAGCAGTACTTC.

The chain links TRBV28 to TRBJ2-7; the match to TRBD1 covers 7 bases. This CDR3 has 13 residues. Per germline, CDR1 MDHEN and CDR2 SYDVKM. V gave up 3 bases and J gave up 2 bases; unmatched junction bases: 1. This CDR3 is CASSFQGAYEQYF. The CDR3 nucleotides are TGTGCCAGCAGTTTTCAGGGGGCCTACGAGCAGTACTTC.

The rearrangement links TRBV2 to TRBJ2-2; possible D gene TRBD2, 6 bases. CDR3 length equals 14 residues. Looked up from germline, CDR1 is SNHLY and CDR2 is FYNNEI. The V gene lost 6 bases and the J gene lost 5 bases, with 13 bases spanning the gap. The DNA for the CDR3 is TGTGCCAGCAGGGGAACTAGCAATACCGGGGAGCTGTTTTTT. Its translation is CASRGTSNTGELFF.

This chain links TRBV18 with TRBJ1-1, with a weak D call TRBD1 (5 bases). This CDR3 is built from 13 residues. V lost 3 bases and J 3 bases, leaving 8 bases between the germline ends. CDR1 KGHSH and CDR2 LQKENI come from the germline V gene. CDR3 loop: CASSPVRDTEAFF. In DNA, the CDR3 is TGTGCCAGCTCACCCGTCAGGGACACTGAAGCTTTCTTT.

The chain combines TRBV3-1 (or the pseudogene TRBV3-2) with TRBJ2-7, with 8 bases that match TRBD1. The CDR3 runs to 12 residues. V lost 3 bases and J lost 10; bases outside the gene matches: 5. CDR1 and CDR2 (germline): LGHDT, YNNKEL (reference sequence). This CDR3 reads CASSQGDRYQYF. The DNA for the CDR3 is TGTGCCAGCAGCCAGGGGGACAGGTACCAGTACTTC.

This chain joins TRBV11-2 and TRBJ2-2; D is perhaps TRBD2 (6 bases). The germline V gene encodes CDR1 SGHAT and CDR2 FQNNGV. V dropped 5 bases and J dropped 4 bases, with 14 bases sitting between them. This CDR3 is built from 15 residues. The CDR3 nucleotides read TGTGCCAGCAGCCTACCGGGAGCGGGCACCGGGGAGCTGTTTTTT. Translated: CASSLPGAGTGELFF.

This clone was observed a few times. The J gene is TRBJ2-1, the V gene TRBV2, with 8 positions matching TRBD2. This CDR3 is built from 13 residues. Germline V CDR1 and CDR2: SNHLY, FYNNEI. J lost 9 bases, V lost 8 bases, and 9 bases had no gene match. CDR3 nucleotides: TGTGCCAGCTGTTTTGGGCTAGCGGGTGAGCAGTTCTTC. It specifies CASCFGLAGEQFF.

The CDR3 DNA sequence: TGTGCCAGCAGCCAAGGAGACAGAGTCACTGAAGCTTTCTTT. This codes for CASSQGDRVTEAFF. The chain carries TRBV13 and TRBJ1-1, with a weak D call TRBD1 (5 bases). The germline CDR1 and CDR2 sequences are PRHDT and FYEKMQ (reference sequence). The CDR3 has 14 amino acids. V lost 5 bases, J lost 4 bases, and 14 bases lay in between.

The chain employs TRBV24-1 and TRBJ1-5; a weak D match, TRBD1 (5 bases). The V end was cut by 1 base, the J end by 1 base, with 16 bases between. Germline CDR1 is KGHDR and CDR2 is SFDVKD. The CDR3 is 18 residues long. CDR3 residues: CATSDFEVRGKSNQPQHF. The CDR3 DNA sequence: TGTGCCACCAGTGATTTTGAGGTAAGGGGAAAAAGCAATCAGCCCCAGCATTTT.

This clone was recorded a few times. The chain has TRBV10-3 and TRBJ2-2; 7 bases match TRBD2. This CDR3 has 16 residues. The V gene's germline CDR1 is ENHRY and CDR2 SYGVKD. The V gene end was trimmed by 3 bases and the J gene end by 4 bases; junction bases not matched to a gene: 8. This chain's CDR3 is CAISEWRAGSTGELFF. The CDR3 region has the DNA TGTGCCATCAGTGAATGGCGAGCGGGGAGCACCGGGGAGCTGTTTTTT.

This clone was counted only a few times. CDR3 sequence reads: CASSWGTGGEHTF. The CDR3 region has the DNA TGTGCCAGCAGCTGGGGGACGGGAGGGGAACACACCTTC. This sequence joins TRBV5-6 and TRBJ1-2, with D maybe TRBD1 (5 bases). The ends were cut back, 3 bases at V and 12 bases at J, with 18 bases in the middle. The germline V gene has CDR1 SGHDT and CDR2 YYEEEE. The CDR3 loop spans 13 amino acids.

The rearrangement joins TRBV6-4 to TRBJ2-1; 11 nucleotides agree with TRBD2. Germline CDR1 MRHNA, CDR2 SNTAGT. V gave up 6 bases and J gave up 7 bases; unmatched junction bases: 8. The CDR3 contains 15 residues. The DNA for the CDR3 is TGTGCCAGCAGCGCGATAGCGGGAGGGGGGAATGAGCAGTTCTTC. Amino acid sequence: CASSAIAGGGNEQFF.

J is TRBJ2-1 and V is TRBV7-2; 11 nucleotides agree with TRBD2. The germline V gene has CDR1 SGHTA and CDR2 FQGNSA. The trim removed 4 bases at V and 8 bases at J, leaving 7 bases unmatched. CDR3 length equals 15 residues. The CDR3 bases are TGTGCCAGCAGCTCCCCGGGACTAGCGGTGGATGAGCAGTTCTTC. Translating it yields CASSSPGLAVDEQFF.

The chain recombines TRBV19 with TRBJ2-5; possibly TRBD2 for D (6 bases). With 3 bases removed from V and 1 base from J, the gap between germline ends came to 9 bases. CDR3 length: 14 amino acids. From germline, CDR1 is LNHDA and CDR2 SQIVND (reference sequence). CDR3 region: CASSIRGVQETQYF. The CDR3 DNA reads TGTGCCAGTAGTATCCGCGGGGTCCAAGAGACCCAGTACTTC.

This sequence joins TRBV18 and TRBJ1-2; 8 bases match TRBD1. Trimming at V came to 2 bases and at J to 0 bases, leaving 2 bases not matched to a gene. In germline, CDR1 is KGHSH, CDR2 LQKENI. The CDR3 contains 15 residues. In DNA form, the CDR3 reads TGTGCCAGCTCACCAAAGACAGGGGCTAACTATGGCTACACCTTC. This translates into CASSPKTGANYGYTF. Filled out from reference TRBV18 and TRBJ1-2, the complete variable domain reads NAGVMQNPRHLVRRRGQEARLRCSPMKGHSHVYWYRQLPEEGLKFMVYLQKENIIDESGMPKERFSAEFPKEGPSILRIQQVVRGDSAAYFCASSPKTGANYGYTFGSGTRLTVV.